Below, 23 T cell receptor beta chains from the same sample are listed, as sequenced in a study of regulatory T cells in long-lasting Graves disease. Described time point: newly diagnosed GD, antithyroid drugs for less than 3 months. Preparation of the TCR library used RNA extracted from PBMCs. Researchers made TCR beta libraries by using iRepertoire HTBI primers and running Arm-PCR on CDR3 regions. Each CDR3 protein is one row after TCRdb ran MiXCR on the multiplex PCR reads. The sample consists of under 800,000 distinct CDR3 sequences, under 20% of them appearing once. The same data also went into a second study, on T cells in Graves' hyperthyroidism and ophthalmopathy.

This specimen was peripheral blood mononuclear cells (PBMCs), taken at new diagnosis, from a patient treated with antithyroid drugs. The receptor set was obtained from a woman in her 30s with Graves disease.

The table lists this clonotype with a few counts. The chain couples TRBV5-1 to TRBJ2-1; the match to TRBD1 covers 9 bases. V dropped 2 bases and J dropped 6; count of bases not matched to a gene: 12. The CDR3 is 17 residues long. Germline CDR1 and CDR2: SGHRS and YFSETQ. This chain's CDR3 is CASSLGGGTGKGNEQFF. The CDR3 nucleotides are TGCGCCAGCAGCTTAGGGGGGGGGACAGGGAAGGGCAATGAGCAGTTCTTC.

This clonotype turned up a few times. This chain joins TRBV6-5 and TRBJ1-4; D remains unclear. CDR1 and CDR2 from the germline V gene are MNHEY and SVGAGI. Trimming shortened V by 1 base and J by 8 bases, and 14 bases separated the two germline ends. This CDR3 region has 15 residues. CDR3 loop: CASSYWGGIEEKLFF. The CDR3 DNA reads TGTGCCAGCAGTTACTGGGGAGGGATTGAGGAAAAACTGTTTTTT.

A few counts support this clonotype. The J gene is TRBJ2-3, the V gene TRBV5-4; D remains unclear. Germline CDR1 is SGHNT and CDR2 is YYREEE (reference sequence). The CDR3 is 12 amino acids. V was cut by 1 base and J by 4 bases, with 4 bases left in between. The CDR3 DNA reads TGTGCCAGCAGCTTGAACGCAGATACGCAGTATTTT. It specifies CASSLNADTQYF.

This clonotype was picked up many times. The chain joins TRBV20-1 to TRBJ2-3; the match to TRBD1 covers 12 bases. With 6 bases clipped from V and 1 base from J, the junction kept 2 bases outside the gene matches. The CDR3 loop spans 14 amino acids. CDR1 and CDR2 (germline): DFQATT, SNEGSKA (reference sequence). The CDR3 loop is CSARDRGRTDTQYF. CDR3 DNA sequence: TGCAGTGCGAGGGACAGGGGGCGCACAGATACGCAGTATTTT.

The gene calls are TRBV5-1 and TRBJ2-7; 9 bases map to TRBD1. CDR3 length equals 14 residues. The trim removed 4 bases at V and 2 bases at J, leaving 4 bases unmatched. CDR1 and CDR2 from the germline V gene are SGHRS and YFSETQ. The CDR3 DNA sequence: TGCGCCAGCAGCACGGACAGGGGCGCCTACGAGCAGTACTTC. It encodes CASSTDRGAYEQYF.

This clonotype was detected many times. The J gene is TRBJ1-4, the V gene TRBV15; D is ambiguous. The germline V gene has CDR1 LNHNV and CDR2 YYDKDF (reference sequence). The V and J ends lost 1 base and 6 bases respectively, with 3 bases between them. The CDR3 extends over 12 amino acids. In DNA, the CDR3 is TGTGCCACCAGCAGAGGGTATGAAAAACTGTTTTTT. It codes for CATSRGYEKLFF.

In this sample, this clonotype turned up many times. This rearrangement joins TRBV10-3 to TRBJ1-2; no clear D gene. Germline V gene lookup returns CDR1 ENHRY and CDR2 SYGVKD. This CDR3 contains 13 residues. Trimming took off 3 bases at V and 8 bases at J, with 13 bases between the two ends. The CDR3 region has the DNA TGTGCCATCAGTGAAATCCAGGCGAGCGGCTACACCTTC. Its translation is CAISEIQASGYTF.

Remarks on this clonotype: A read error may be the cause here, since a much bigger clone is one base away. The V call is TRBV28, the J call TRBJ2-7; 14 positions agree with TRBD2. V lost 5 bases, J lost 6 bases, and 18 bases stayed unmatched. Germline loops: CDR1 MDHEN, CDR2 SYDVKM. This CDR3 has 19 amino acids. The CDR3 nucleotides read TGTGCCAGCAGTCCCACCGGACTAGCGGGAGGAGGCCCCGTGGGCGAGCAGTACTTC. This translates into CASSPTGLAGGGPVGEQYF. Full variable domain (remainder filled in from reference TRBV28 and TRBJ2-7): DVKVTQSSRYLVKRTGEKVFLECVQDMDHENMFWYRQDPGLGLRLIYFSYDVKMKEKGDIPEGYSVSREKKERFSLILESASTNQTSMYLCASSPTGLAGGGPVGEQYFGPGTRLTVT.

The gene calls are TRBV27 and TRBJ1-5; no definite D call. V was trimmed by 6 bases and J by 9 bases, leaving 18 bases between them. This CDR3 has 14 amino acids. CDR1 and CDR2 from the germline V gene are MNHEY and SMNVEV (reference sequence). In DNA, the CDR3 is TGTGCCAGCAGCTTTACCGCAAGGGTCGGGCCCCAGCATTTT. It specifies CASSFTARVGPQHF.

This rearrangement joins TRBV28 to TRBJ2-7; D gene unclear. The ends were cut back, 5 bases at V and 5 bases at J, with 10 bases in the middle. The CDR3 spans 12 residues. Per germline, CDR1 MDHEN and CDR2 SYDVKM. CDR3 in amino acids: CASSPSANEQYF. In DNA form, the CDR3 reads TGTGCCAGCAGTCCCTCCGCGAACGAGCAGTACTTC.

The table lists this clonotype with many counts. J is TRBJ2-1 and V is TRBV20-1; a possible D gene is TRBD2 (6 bases). Germline V gene sequence: CDR1 DFQATT, CDR2 SNEGSKA (reference sequence). V lost 6 bases, J lost 5 bases, and 14 bases lay in between. This CDR3 region has 13 residues. The CDR3 loop is CSAPTGSDNEQFF. CDR3 DNA: TGCAGTGCCCCCACCGGGAGCGACAATGAGCAGTTCTTC.

This clonotype was seen only a few times. The rearrangement joins TRBV28 to TRBJ2-7; 9 nucleotides align to TRBD1. V lost 11 bases and J lost 2; bases outside the gene matches: 7. CDR1 MDHEN and CDR2 SYDVKM come from the germline V gene. This CDR3 contains 13 residues. DNA of the CDR3: TGTGCCTCCAGGGACAGGGCCCCCTACGAGCAGTACTTC. Its protein product is CASRDRAPYEQYF.

This clonotype was recorded many times. V usage is TRBV29-1 and J usage is TRBJ1-1; no reliable D call. The germline V gene has CDR1 SQVTM and CDR2 ANQGSEA. The CDR3 is made up of 12 amino acids. Deletions cut 4 bases from V and 0 bases from J, with 6 bases between. The CDR3 DNA reads as TGCAGCGTTGGTATTATGAACACTGAAGCTTTCTTT. This encodes CSVGIMNTEAFF.

This chain uses TRBV5-6 with TRBJ2-1; no clear D gene. V lost 2 bases and J lost 6, with 9 bases in between. The germline V gene encodes CDR1 SGHDT and CDR2 YYEEEE. The CDR3 spans 13 residues. CDR3 in amino acids: CASSFGLGNEQFF. The DNA for the CDR3 is TGTGCCAGCAGCTTCGGGTTAGGCAATGAGCAGTTCTTC.

This clonotype came up many times. The chain combines TRBV28 with TRBJ1-4; TRBD1 matches at 7 bases. The CDR3 has 15 amino acids. J gave up 10 bases and V 4 bases, and 12 bases lay outside the gene matches. Germline V gives CDR1 MDHEN, CDR2 SYDVKM. CDR3 DNA: TGTGCCAGCAGTTCCTACAGGGGCGGCCCTCGAAAACTGTTTTTT. Amino acids: CASSSYRGGPRKLFF.

This clonotype was counted a few times. The rearrangement uses TRBV12-5 and TRBJ2-7; no clear D. The CDR3 has 12 residues. Trimming cost V 7 bases and J 7 bases, with 14 bases left between them. CDR1 is LGHNT and CDR2 is FRNRAP in the germline V gene. DNA of the CDR3: TGTGCTAGTGCCTCTACCCAGTGGGAGCAGTACTTC. The encoded protein is CASASTQWEQYF.

The genes are TRBV11-2 and TRBJ2-7; either TRBD1 or TRBD2 may supply D (5 bases each). CDR1 and CDR2 (germline): SGHAT, FQNNGV. The CDR3 is 15 residues long. With 0 bases removed from V and 3 bases from J, the gap between germline ends came to 12 bases. The CDR3 DNA sequence: TGTGCCAGCAGCTTAGATTTCGGGACCTTCTACGAGCAGTACTTC. Its translation: CASSLDFGTFYEQYF. Full variable domain (outside the CDR3, taken from reference TRBV11-2 and TRBJ2-7): EAGVAQSPRYKIIEKRQSVAFWCNPISGHATLYWYQQILGQGPKLLIQFQNNGVVDDSQLPKDRFSAERLKGVDSTLKIQPAKLEDSAVYLCASSLDFGTFYEQYFGPGTRLTVT.

This clonotype appeared many times. This rearrangement joins TRBV10-3 to TRBJ1-2; perhaps TRBD1 as D (6 bases). V lost 8 bases and J lost 5, with 18 bases in between. This CDR3 has 14 residues. The germline V gene has CDR1 ENHRY and CDR2 SYGVKD. This CDR3 reads CAIGGPGLPYGYTF. The CDR3, as DNA: TGTGCCATCGGGGGCCCGGGACTCCCATATGGCTACACCTTC.

V and J are TRBV20-1 and TRBJ1-1, with D unclear. CDR1 is DFQATT, CDR2 SNEGSKA, per germline (reference sequence). The germline V and J ends were trimmed by 3 bases and 0 bases, with 8 bases remaining between them. The CDR3 covers 13 residues. CDR3 loop: CSASKPMNTEAFF. The DNA of the CDR3 is TGCAGTGCTAGTAAACCCATGAACACTGAAGCTTTCTTT.

In its sample, this clonotype was seen a few times. The chain employs TRBV5-1 and TRBJ2-2; TRBD2 matches at 10 bases. V shed 0 bases and J 4 bases; nucleotides not matched to a gene: 6. The CDR3 consists of 17 residues. The germline CDR1 and CDR2 sequences are SGHRS and YFSETQ. The CDR3 DNA reads as TGCGCCAGCAGCTTGGTGACGGGACTAGCGAGCACCGGGGAGCTGTTTTTT. Translation: CASSLVTGLASTGELFF. Full variable domain (rest looked up from reference TRBV5-1 and TRBJ2-2): KAGVTQTPRYLIKTRGQQVTLSCSPISGHRSVSWYQQTPGQGLQFLFEYFSETQRNKGNFPGRFSGRQFSNSRSEMNVSTLELGDSALYLCASSLVTGLASTGELFFGEGSRLTVL.

V is TRBV6-2 or TRBV6-3 and J is TRBJ2-5; D gene unclear. V was clipped by 3 bases and J by 1 base, with 9 bases between them. The CDR3 extends over 14 amino acids. Germline CDR1 MNHEY, CDR2 SVGEGT. DNA for the CDR3: TGTGCCAGCAGTTATGGGCAGCTCCAAGAGACCCAGTACTTC. This gives the protein CASSYGQLQETQYF.

The sample holds many counts of this clonotype. This chain uses TRBV3-1 with TRBJ1-1; D perhaps matches TRBD1 (5 bases). The CDR3 totals 15 residues. Germline V gives CDR1 LGHDT, CDR2 YNNKEL (reference sequence). Between the trimmed V and J ends, which lost 1 base and 3 bases, there was a span of 12 bases. The chain's CDR3 is CASSQGTGVDTEAFF. The CDR3 nucleotides are TGTGCCAGCAGCCAAGGGACGGGGGTGGACACTGAAGCTTTCTTT.

V gene TRBV10-1 combines with J gene TRBJ2-7; the match to TRBD2 covers 9 bases. The junction had 12 bases not matched to a gene; V was cut back by 6 bases and J by 0 bases. The CDR3 consists of 17 residues. CDR1 is WNHNN, CDR2 SYGVQD, per germline (reference sequence). CDR3 nucleotides: TGCGCCAGCAGGACCCAGGGGGGACTAGCTTTCTCCTACGAGCAGTACTTC. It translates to CASRTQGGLAFSYEQYF.